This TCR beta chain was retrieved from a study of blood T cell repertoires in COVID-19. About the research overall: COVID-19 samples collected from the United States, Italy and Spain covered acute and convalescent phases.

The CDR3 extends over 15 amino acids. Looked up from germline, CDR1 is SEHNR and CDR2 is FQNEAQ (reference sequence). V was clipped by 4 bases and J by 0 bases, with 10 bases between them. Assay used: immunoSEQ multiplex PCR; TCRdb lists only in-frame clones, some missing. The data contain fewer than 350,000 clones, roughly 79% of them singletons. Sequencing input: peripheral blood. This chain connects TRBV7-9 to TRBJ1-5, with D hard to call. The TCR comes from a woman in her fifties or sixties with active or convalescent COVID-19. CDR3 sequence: CASSSTFNSNQPQHF. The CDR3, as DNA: TGTGCCAGCAGCTCTACTTTTAATAGCAATCAGCCCCAGCATTTT. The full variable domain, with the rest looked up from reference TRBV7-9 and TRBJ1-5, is DTGVSQNPRHKITKRGQNVTFRCDPISEHNRLYWYRQTLGQGPEFLTYFQNEAQLEKSRLLSDRFSAERPKGSFSTLEIQRTEQGDSAMYLCASSSTFNSNQPQHFGDGTRLSIL.